These 24 T cell receptor beta chains originate from one sample sequenced in a study of blood T cell repertoires in COVID-19. Repertoires were generated with immunoSEQ multiplex PCR, while TCRdb's copy carries only in-frame clones and drops some. The data hold some 180,000 clones, with 80% to 90% observed a single time. The sequencing input was peripheral blood. These receptors came from a woman in her thirties or forties with COVID-19, enrolled during active disease.

This rearrangement joins TRBV5-4 to TRBJ2-1; TRBD2 aligns across 11 bases. This CDR3 spans 17 amino acids. CDR1 is SGHNT and CDR2 is YYREEE in the germline V gene (reference sequence). Losses at the gene ends were 0 bases for V and 7 bases for J; bases not matched to a gene: 9. The CDR3 reads CASSLASLAGGSNEQFF. The CDR3 nucleotides read TGTGCCAGCAGCTTGGCCAGTCTAGCGGGGGGAAGTAATGAGCAGTTCTTC.

V usage is TRBV3-1 (or the pseudogene TRBV3-2) and J usage is TRBJ1-3; no clear D gene. There are 16 residues in the CDR3. The V gene's germline CDR1 is LGHDT and CDR2 YNNKEL (reference sequence). Trimming left V 0 bases short and J 4 bases short, with 13 bases between. DNA of the CDR3: TGTGCCAGCAGCCAAGATCTGAGGGCTTCGGGAAACACCATATATTTT. Translating gives CASSQDLRASGNTIYF.

This clone turned up a few times. The V and J genes are TRBV28 and TRBJ2-2, with 8 positions matching TRBD2. The CDR3 has 13 amino acids. J was trimmed by 9 bases and V by 4 bases; bases with no gene match: 4. The V gene's germline CDR1 is MDHEN and CDR2 SYDVKM. CDR3 loop: CASSYGLAWELFF. CDR3 in DNA: TGTGCCAGCAGTTACGGACTAGCCTGGGAGCTGTTTTTT. The complete variable domain, with remaining parts taken from reference TRBV28 and TRBJ2-2, reads DVKVTQSSRYLVKRTGEKVFLECVQDMDHENMFWYRQDPGLGLRLIYFSYDVKMKEKGDIPEGYSVSREKKERFSLILESASTNQTSMYLCASSYGLAWELFFGEGSRLTVL.

The chain couples TRBV3-1 (or the pseudogene TRBV3-2) to TRBJ1-6; D is ambiguous. The V and J ends lost 3 bases and 6 bases respectively, with 9 bases between them. Germline V CDR1 and CDR2: LGHDT, YNNKEL (reference sequence). The CDR3 spans 14 residues. The chain's CDR3 is CASSHTDTNSPLHF. CDR3 nucleotide sequence: TGTGCCAGCAGCCATACAGATACTAATTCACCCCTCCACTTT.

The rearrangement uses TRBV5-1 and TRBJ2-3; tentative D call: TRBD2 (6 bases). CDR1 is SGHRS, CDR2 YFSETQ, per germline. Trimming stripped 0 bases from V and 5 bases from J, with 10 bases between. The CDR3 is 14 amino acids. The CDR3 loop is CASSLAGRGDTQYF. The DNA of the CDR3 is TGCGCCAGCAGCTTGGCCGGGCGGGGAGATACGCAGTATTTT.

The table lists this clone with a count of one. The chain uses TRBV7-8 and TRBJ1-1; tentatively, D is TRBD1 (6 bases). The V gene's germline CDR1 is SGHVS and CDR2 FQNEAQ. This CDR3 comprises 19 residues. Deletions cut 2 bases from V and 1 base from J, with 23 bases between. The CDR3 reads CASSLNWVPGGRGNTEAFF. CDR3 DNA: TGTGCCAGCAGCTTAAACTGGGTACCGGGGGGCAGGGGGAACACTGAAGCTTTCTTT. The full variable domain, in which reference TRBV7-8 and TRBJ1-1 provide the parts outside the CDR3, is GAGVSQSPRYKVAKRGQDVALRCDPISGHVSLFWYQQALGQGPEFLTYFQNEAQLDKSGLPSDRFFAERPEGSVSTLKIQRTQQEDSAVYLCASSLNWVPGGRGNTEAFFGQGTRLTVV.

The chain couples TRBV6-5 to TRBJ1-1, with a tentative D call TRBD1 (5 bases). Trimming removed 5 bases from V and 1 base from J, with 11 bases in between. From germline, CDR1 is MNHEY and CDR2 SVGAGI. The CDR3 is 14 residues long. CDR3 nucleotide sequence: TGTGCCAGCAGTCCCTGGGGGGGGAACACTGAAGCTTTCTTT. Protein product: CASSPWGGNTEAFF.

The rearrangement links TRBV7-8 to TRBJ1-5; TRBD1 aligns across 7 bases. J was trimmed by 6 bases and V by 5 bases; bases with no gene match: 7. Germline CDR1 and CDR2: SGHVS and FQNEAQ. CDR3 length: 14 amino acids. CDR3 DNA: TGTGCCAGCAGCGTACAGGGGATGGTTCAGCCCCAGCATTTT. Its translation is CASSVQGMVQPQHF.

The chain carries TRBV27 and TRBJ2-3; tentative D call: TRBD2 (6 bases). Germline values: CDR1 MNHEY, CDR2 SMNVEV (reference sequence). Trimming shortened V by 6 bases and J by 0 bases, and 22 bases separated the two germline ends. The length of the CDR3 is 18 residues. CDR3 in DNA: TGTGCCAGCAGCCCTATTGGGACTTCTATTTCTAGCACAGATACGCAGTATTTT. It codes for CASSPIGTSISSTDTQYF.

The V call is TRBV20-1, the J call TRBJ2-5, with D unresolved. Germline V gives CDR1 DFQATT, CDR2 SNEGSKA (reference sequence). This CDR3 comprises 11 residues. Trimming took 6 bases from V and 7 from J, leaving 12 bases between them. CDR3 DNA sequence: TGCAGTGCGGTAGAACTTAGGACCCAGTACTTC. Its protein is CSAVELRTQYF.

V usage is TRBV12-3 or TRBV12-4 and J usage is TRBJ1-2; D is ambiguous. This CDR3 is built from 12 residues. Between the trimmed V and J ends, which lost 7 bases and 8 bases, there was a span of 14 bases. The CDR3 reads CASTLGPRGYTF. Here the CDR3 DNA reads TGTGCCAGCACACTGGGCCCGCGCGGCTACACCTTC.

V gene TRBV5-6 combines with J gene TRBJ2-1; 8 bases agree with TRBD2. Germline CDR1 SGHDT, CDR2 YYEEEE. This CDR3 is 14 amino acids long. Trimming removed 4 bases from V and 8 bases from J; junction bases left unmatched: 8. The CDR3 sequence is CASSTTGTRDEQFF. The DNA of the CDR3 is TGTGCCAGCAGCACCACCGGGACTAGAGATGAGCAGTTCTTC.

The chain joins TRBV10-3 to TRBJ2-7; D is undetermined. V was shortened by 3 bases and J by 0 bases, with 9 bases between the two germline ends. Germline V CDR1 and CDR2: ENHRY, SYGVKD. The CDR3 has 14 residues. CDR3 sequence (DNA): TGTGCCATCAGTGACGGGTTGAGCTCCTACGAGCAGTACTTC. Translation: CAISDGLSSYEQYF.

The chain couples TRBV28 to TRBJ1-3, with D possibly matching TRBD1 (5 bases). CDR1 MDHEN and CDR2 SYDVKM come from the germline V gene. The CDR3 sequence is 17 residues long. V dropped 1 base and J dropped 0 bases, with 13 bases sitting between them. DNA for the CDR3: TGTGCCAGCAGTTTATTTCAGGGCAGGCTCTCTGGAAACACCATATATTTT. Its protein product is CASSLFQGRLSGNTIYF.

The chain combines TRBV29-1 with TRBJ2-7; D not certain. V shed 4 bases and J shed 5 bases, with 9 bases lying between them. The CDR3 runs to 11 residues. The germline gives CDR1 SQVTM, CDR2 ANQGSEA. CDR3 nucleotide sequence: TGCAGCGTTGGGGCAGGCAACGAGCAGTACGTC. As protein: CSVGAGNEQYV.

The V gene is TRBV29-1, the J gene TRBJ1-3; a weak D match, TRBD1 (5 bases). CDR1 and CDR2 (germline): SQVTM, ANQGSEA. The CDR3 has 17 amino acids. Deletions cut 3 bases from V and 1 base from J, with 19 bases between. The CDR3 DNA is TGCAGCGTTGAGTCAATGGAGACAGATAAATCTGGAAACACCATATATTTT. Protein: CSVESMETDKSGNTIYF.

The V gene is TRBV7-6, the J gene TRBJ1-1, with D tentatively TRBD1 (5 bases). The germline V and J ends were trimmed by 5 bases and 2 bases, with 12 bases remaining between them. Germline loops: CDR1 SGHVS, CDR2 FNYEAQ. CDR3 size: 14 residues. CDR3 protein: CASSQMTVNTEAFF. The DNA for the CDR3 is TGTGCCAGCAGCCAAATGACAGTAAACACTGAAGCTTTCTTT.

This clone was observed a single time. This chain connects TRBV11-2 to TRBJ2-5; perhaps TRBD1 as D (6 bases). Between the trimmed V and J ends, which lost 6 bases and 0 bases, there was a span of 8 bases. The V gene's germline CDR1 is SGHAT and CDR2 FQNNGV. This CDR3 has 13 amino acids. The CDR3 nucleotides read TGTGCCAGCAGTCAGGGGAACCAAGAGACCCAGTACTTC. Translated: CASSQGNQETQYF.

CDR3 residues: CAWSVTQGPNQPQHF. For the CDR3, the DNA is TGTGCCTGGAGTGTTACGCAGGGCCCCAATCAGCCCCAGCATTTT. The chain has TRBV30 and TRBJ1-5; maybe TRBD1 (5 bases). Germline CDR1 is GTSNPN and CDR2 is SVGIG (reference sequence). This CDR3 spans 15 amino acids. Deletions cut 0 bases from V and 3 bases from J, with 12 bases between.

The table lists this clone with a count of one. The gene calls are TRBV19 and TRBJ2-2, with D unclear. This CDR3 is built from 14 residues. V shed 7 bases and J shed 7 bases, with 16 bases lying between them. The germline V gene encodes CDR1 LNHDA and CDR2 SQIVND (reference sequence). The CDR3 nucleotides are TGTGCCAGTATATCGTTCTGGGCCGGCGGGGAGCTGTTTTTT. Translated: CASISFWAGGELFF.

The CDR3 region is CASSKPGQGTEAFF. As DNA, the CDR3 is TGTGCCAGCAGCAAGCCGGGACAGGGAACTGAAGCTTTCTTT. The chain joins TRBV7-9 to TRBJ1-1; 9 bases are shared with TRBD1. The germline gives CDR1 SEHNR, CDR2 FQNEAQ (reference sequence). The V gene end was trimmed by 5 bases and the J gene end by 5 bases; junction bases not matched to a gene: 6. CDR3 length: 14 amino acids.

The gene calls are TRBV2 and TRBJ1-5; possibly TRBD1 for D (6 bases). Germline V gene sequence: CDR1 SNHLY, CDR2 FYNNEI. This CDR3 has 16 amino acids. Trimming took off 6 bases at V and 0 bases at J, with 15 bases between the two ends. Written as DNA, the CDR3 is TGTGCCAGCAGGACCGGGACACCGCTTAGCAATCAGCCCCAGCATTTT. It is translated as CASRTGTPLSNQPQHF.

This clone was counted once. The CDR3, as DNA: TGTGCCAGCAGTGATACAGGGGGGGCCAACGTCCTGACTTTC. It translates to CASSDTGGANVLTF. The rearrangement links TRBV6-1 to TRBJ2-6, with D possibly being TRBD1 (6 bases). The V end was cut by 3 bases, the J end by 4 bases, with 7 bases between. In germline, CDR1 is MNHNS, CDR2 SASEGT. There are 14 residues in the CDR3.

The chain employs TRBV27 and TRBJ2-3; D gene uncertain. The length of the CDR3 is 14 residues. Germline loops: CDR1 MNHEY, CDR2 SMNVEV (reference sequence). Trimming pared 4 bases from V and 2 bases from J, leaving 10 bases between. CDR3 DNA sequence: TGTGCCAGCAGTTCCGCAAGCAACACAGATACGCAGTATTTT. Protein product: CASSSASNTDTQYF.